One sample yielded the 13 T cell receptor beta chains listed below, sequenced in a study of blood T cell repertoires in COVID-19. Only in-frame clones appear in the TCRdb table, and some are missing; sequencing was by immunoSEQ multiplex PCR. Of tens of thousands of clones listed, 65% to 90% are singletons. The specimen sequenced was peripheral blood. All receptors derive from a man between 60 and 75 years old with acute or convalescent COVID-19.

The V gene is TRBV29-1, the J gene TRBJ2-1; tentatively, D is TRBD1 (6 bases). The V end was cut by 5 bases, the J end by 0 bases, with 8 bases between. The CDR3 totals 13 residues. Per germline, CDR1 SQVTM and CDR2 ANQGSEA. The CDR3 loop is CSVRGSSYNEQFF. The CDR3, as DNA: TGCAGCGTTAGGGGGAGCTCCTACAATGAGCAGTTCTTC.

This clone has a handful of counts. V usage is TRBV10-3 and J usage is TRBJ1-1; the match to TRBD1 covers 9 bases. The CDR3 contains 13 residues. Trimming at V came to 6 bases and at J to 6 bases, leaving 5 bases not matched to a gene. The V gene's germline CDR1 is ENHRY and CDR2 SYGVKD. The DNA of the CDR3 is TGTGCCATCAGGGGACAGGGATCGCCTGAAGCTTTCTTT. This encodes CAIRGQGSPEAFF.

The chain couples TRBV28 to TRBJ2-1; a weak D match, TRBD1 (6 bases). The V gene lost 3 bases and the J gene lost 6 bases, with 21 bases spanning the gap. The CDR3 extends over 17 amino acids. The germline CDR1 and CDR2 sequences are MDHEN and SYDVKM. The chain's CDR3 is CASSFLSGASLSNEQFF. CDR3 sequence (DNA): TGTGCCAGCAGTTTCTTATCAGGGGCTAGCCTTAGCAATGAGCAGTTCTTC.

The genes are TRBV6-1 and TRBJ2-1, with 7 bases that match TRBD2. The CDR3 has 16 amino acids. The ends lost 3 bases at V and 3 bases at J; junction bases unmatched: 8. Germline CDR1 and CDR2: MNHNS and SASEGT. In DNA, the CDR3 is TGTGCCAGCAGTGACTTTGGGAGGGCCTTCTACAATGAGCAGTTCTTC. Amino acids: CASSDFGRAFYNEQFF.

As to this clone: Other DNA sequences from this sample encode an identical CDR3 as well. The chain carries TRBV19 and TRBJ2-3, with no clear D. This CDR3 is 15 amino acids long. Germline values: CDR1 LNHDA, CDR2 SQIVND (reference sequence). V lost 0 bases, J lost 3 bases, and 10 bases lay in between. The CDR3 bases are TGTGCCAGTAGTATAGAGGGCAGACCAACAGATACGCAGTATTTT. Residues: CASSIEGRPTDTQYF. Filled out from reference TRBV19 and TRBJ2-3, the complete variable domain reads DGGITQSPKYLFRKEGQNVTLSCEQNLNHDAMYWYRQDPGQGLRLIYYSQIVNDFQKGDIAEGYSVSREKKESFPLTVTSAQKNPTAFYLCASSIEGRPTDTQYFGPGTRLTVL.

The genes are TRBV30 and TRBJ1-2; D possibly corresponds to TRBD1 (5 bases). The CDR3 covers 14 residues. Germline CDR1 reads GTSNPN; CDR2 reads SVGIG (reference sequence). With 1 base removed from V and 2 bases from J, the gap between germline ends came to 11 bases. The CDR3 sequence: CAWSARRTNYGYTF. The CDR3, as DNA: TGTGCCTGGAGTGCAAGACGGACAAACTATGGCTACACCTTC. Drawing the rest from reference TRBV30 and TRBJ1-2, the complete variable domain is SQTIHQWPATLVQPVGSPLSLECTVEGTSNPNLYWYRQAAGRGLQLLFYSVGIGQISSEVPQNLSASRPQDRQFILSSKKLLLSDSGFYLCAWSARRTNYGYTFGSGTRLTVV.

This clone was counted once. Here the CDR3 reads CATTTTGQGVAFF. The CDR3 coding sequence is TGTGCCACCACTACTACTGGACAGGGTGTGGCTTTCTTT. The rearrangement joins TRBV15 to TRBJ1-1; 8 bases fit TRBD1. Per the germline V gene, CDR1 is LNHNV and CDR2 is YYDKDF (reference sequence). The J segment lost 11 bases and the V segment lost 7 bases, leaving 12 bases of the junction unmatched. The length of the CDR3 is 13 residues.

V usage is TRBV20-1 and J usage is TRBJ2-1; the D gene is possibly TRBD2 (5 bases). Per the germline V gene, CDR1 is DFQATT and CDR2 is SNEGSKA (reference sequence). This CDR3 spans 15 amino acids. V gave up 3 bases and J gave up 2 bases, with 14 bases separating them. This CDR3 reads CSASVSAFPYNEQFF. Here the CDR3 DNA reads TGCAGTGCTAGTGTTAGCGCCTTCCCCTACAATGAGCAGTTCTTC.

The chain carries TRBV4-3 and TRBJ2-7; 10 bases match TRBD1. With V trimmed by 4 bases and J by 4 bases, 1 base remained unmatched. The CDR3 is 13 residues long. The germline CDR1 and CDR2 sequences are LGHNA and YSLEER. CDR3 coding DNA: TGCGCCAGCAGCCCGGACAGGGGGTACGAGCAGTACTTC. Translated: CASSPDRGYEQYF.

The chain has TRBV9 and TRBJ1-4, with D maybe TRBD1 (6 bases). V was pared by 0 bases and J by 0 bases, with 15 bases between. The CDR3 sequence is 18 residues long. Germline-derived CDR1 and CDR2 are SGDLS and YYNGEE. CDR3 protein: CASSVGGGGGTTNEKLFF. The DNA for the CDR3 is TGTGCCAGCAGCGTAGGAGGGGGGGGTGGAACAACTAATGAAAAACTGTTTTTT.

The genes are TRBV6-6 and TRBJ1-6, with D possibly TRBD1 on 5 matching bases. Germline V CDR1 and CDR2: MNHNY, SVGAGI (reference sequence). Between the trimmed V and J ends, which lost 0 bases and 7 bases, there was a span of 7 bases. The CDR3 spans 14 residues. The CDR3 loop reads CASSYSAGNSPLHF. CDR3 sequence (DNA): TGTGCCAGCAGTTACTCCGCAGGGAATTCACCCCTCCACTTT.

The chain links TRBV19 to TRBJ1-5, with TRBD1 matching over 8 bases. CDR1 is LNHDA, CDR2 SQIVND, per germline (reference sequence). The CDR3 is 18 amino acids. The trim removed 2 bases at V and 0 bases at J, leaving 9 bases unmatched. The CDR3 here is CASSISLDRVVSNQPQHF. The DNA for the CDR3 is TGTGCCAGTAGTATAAGCCTGGACAGGGTAGTTAGCAATCAGCCCCAGCATTTT.

This clone was detected once. This chain uses TRBV7-9 with TRBJ2-7, with 7 bases lining up with TRBD1. Trimming cost V 3 bases and J 3 bases; bases outside gene matches: 5. The CDR3 totals 14 residues. Germline V gives CDR1 SEHNR, CDR2 FQNEAQ (reference sequence). The CDR3: CASSFRGQSYEQYF. The CDR3 bases are TGTGCCAGCAGCTTCCGGGGACAGAGCTACGAGCAGTACTTC. The variable domain in full, with the rest retrieved from reference TRBV7-9 and TRBJ2-7, is DTGVSQNPRHKITKRGQNVTFRCDPISEHNRLYWYRQTLGQGPEFLTYFQNEAQLEKSRLLSDRFSAERPKGSFSTLEIQRTEQGDSAMYLCASSFRGQSYEQYFGPGTRLTVT.